These T cell receptor beta chains were read from a single sample in a study of T cell repertoires in cytomegalovirus infection. Their target antigens are unknown. TCRdb fed the reads into MiXCR, producing one record per CDR3 protein. Of 680,000 or so distinct CDR3 sequences in the sample, about 33% are singletons; the top ten hold 15% to 20%. This specimen was cultured PBMCs, taken from culture after CMV antigen stimulation. Receptor source: a human donor in good health (CMV status not recorded). Some clones in this sample may be carry-over from other donors' samples. CDR3s include the opening cysteine and the closing phenylalanine or tryptophan. Fields, in order: clone size, J gene, V gene, D gene, CDR3 protein, CDR3 DNA. D genes are given only for firm matches. Only part of the rows carry a size: once, few, many, or a class if the clone is expanded.

few	TRBJ2-7	TRBV4-1	TRBD1	CASSHRDRGIDEQYF	TGCGCCAGCAGCCACCGGGACAGGGGGATCGACGAGCAGTACTTC
.	TRBJ1-1	TRBV6-2/TRBV6-3	.	CASRNGGVSFF	TGTGCCAGCAGAAACGGGGGGGTCTCTTTCTTT
.	TRBJ2-1	TRBV20-1	.	CSAQGSYGNEQFF	TGCAGTGCTCAGGGCTCCTACGGGAATGAGCAGTTCTTC
.	TRBJ1-4	TRBV7-2	.	CASSLGPPGEKLFF	TGTGCCAGCAGCTTGGGCCCCCCGGGGGAAAAACTGTTTTTT
.	TRBJ1-1	TRBV4-3	.	CASSQGARVEAFF	TGCGCCAGCAGCCAAGGGGCTAGGGTTGAAGCTTTCTTT
few	TRBJ1-2	TRBV18	.	CASSPGAGLSYGYTF	TGTGCCAGCTCACCCGGGGCAGGGCTGTCCTATGGCTACACCTTC
.	TRBJ2-7	TRBV7-8	TRBD2	CASSSAGATPNEQYF	TGTGCCAGCAGCTCAGCGGGAGCTACCCCCAACGAGCAGTACTTC
many	TRBJ1-6	TRBV7-8	.	CASSFGSYNSPLHF	TGTGCCAGCAGCTTCGGCTCCTATAATTCACCCCTCCACTTT
.	TRBJ2-2	TRBV6-1	.	CASIQEGETGELFF	TGTGCCAGCATTCAGGAGGGGGAAACCGGGGAGCTGTTTTTT
many	TRBJ1-5	TRBV7-9	.	CASSLKGQQPQHF	TGTGCCAGCAGCTTAAAGGGTCAACAGCCCCAGCATTTT
.	TRBJ1-1	TRBV15	.	CATSRPGPGAEAFF	TGTGCCACCAGCAGGCCGGGACCCGGGGCTGAAGCTTTCTTT
.	TRBJ2-5	TRBV7-8	TRBD2	CASSLRGGQPGLASQETQYF	TGTGCCAGCAGCTTACGTGGGGGACAGCCGGGACTAGCGTCGCAAGAGACCCAGTACTTC
.	TRBJ2-5	TRBV6-6	.	CASSSRLERETQYF	TGTGCCAGCAGTTCCCGACTAGAGAGAGAGACCCAGTACTTC
.	TRBJ2-3	TRBV6-5	TRBD1	CASSRFSGGQGTDTQYF	TGTGCCAGCAGTAGGTTTTCAGGGGGACAGGGCACAGATACGCAGTATTTT